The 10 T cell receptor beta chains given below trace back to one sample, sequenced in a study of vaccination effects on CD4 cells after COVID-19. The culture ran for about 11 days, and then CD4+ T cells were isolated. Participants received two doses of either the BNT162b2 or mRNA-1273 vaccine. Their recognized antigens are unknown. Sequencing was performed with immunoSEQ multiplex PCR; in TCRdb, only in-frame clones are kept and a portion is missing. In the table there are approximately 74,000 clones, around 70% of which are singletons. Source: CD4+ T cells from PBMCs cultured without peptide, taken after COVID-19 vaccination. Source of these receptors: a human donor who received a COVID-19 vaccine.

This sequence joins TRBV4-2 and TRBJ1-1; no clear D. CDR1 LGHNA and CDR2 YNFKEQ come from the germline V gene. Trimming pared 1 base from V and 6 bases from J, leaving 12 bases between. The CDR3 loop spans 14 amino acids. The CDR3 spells CASSQVQSRAEAFF. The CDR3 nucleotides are TGTGCCAGCAGCCAAGTCCAGAGTAGGGCTGAAGCTTTCTTT.

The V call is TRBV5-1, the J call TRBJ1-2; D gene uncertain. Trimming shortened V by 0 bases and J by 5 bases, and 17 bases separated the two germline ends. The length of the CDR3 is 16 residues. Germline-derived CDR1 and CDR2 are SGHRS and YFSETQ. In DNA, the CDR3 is TGCGCCAGCAGCTTGGACCTGGGAACCGCGGGGTATGGCTACACCTTC. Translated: CASSLDLGTAGYGYTF.

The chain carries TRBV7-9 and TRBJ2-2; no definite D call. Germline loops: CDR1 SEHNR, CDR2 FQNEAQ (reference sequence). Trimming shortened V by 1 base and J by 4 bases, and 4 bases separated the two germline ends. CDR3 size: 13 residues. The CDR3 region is CASSLGGTGELFF. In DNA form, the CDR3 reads TGTGCCAGCAGCTTAGGAGGCACCGGGGAGCTGTTTTTT.

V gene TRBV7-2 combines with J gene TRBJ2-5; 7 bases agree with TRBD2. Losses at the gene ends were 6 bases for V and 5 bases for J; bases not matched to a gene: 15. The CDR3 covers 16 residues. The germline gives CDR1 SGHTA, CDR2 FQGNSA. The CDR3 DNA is TGTGCCAGCAGTGCCCGGGGAGCGGGGTTTGTTGAGACCCAGTACTTC. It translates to CASSARGAGFVETQYF.

The CDR3 coding sequence is TGCGCCAGCACCGACAGGGGTAACACTGAAGCTTTCTTT. It translates to CASTDRGNTEAFF. The rearrangement uses TRBV5-1 and TRBJ1-1; TRBD1 aligns across 8 bases. CDR3 length: 13 residues. Germline values: CDR1 SGHRS, CDR2 YFSETQ. After removal of 6 bases from V and 2 bases from J, the junction contained 3 bases not matched to a gene.

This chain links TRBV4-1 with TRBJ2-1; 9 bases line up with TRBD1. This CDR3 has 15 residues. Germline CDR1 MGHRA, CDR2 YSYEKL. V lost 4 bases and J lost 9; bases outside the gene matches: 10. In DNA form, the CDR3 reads TGCGCCAGCAGCCCCTCGGGACAGGGTCGGTTTGAGCAGTTCTTC. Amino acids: CASSPSGQGRFEQFF.

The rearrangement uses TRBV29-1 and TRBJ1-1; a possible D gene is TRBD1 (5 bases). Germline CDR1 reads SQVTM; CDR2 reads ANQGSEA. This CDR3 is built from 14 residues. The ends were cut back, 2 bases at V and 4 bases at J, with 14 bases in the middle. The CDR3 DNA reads TGCAGCGTTGAACGGGGAGTAGGGACCACTGAAGCTTTCTTT. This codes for CSVERGVGTTEAFF.

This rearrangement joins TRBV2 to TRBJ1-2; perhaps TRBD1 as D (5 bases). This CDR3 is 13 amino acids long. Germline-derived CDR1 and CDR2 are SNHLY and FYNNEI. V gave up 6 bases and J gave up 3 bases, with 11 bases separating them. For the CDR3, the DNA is TGTGCCAGCAGCCTAGGAGGGGACTATGGCTACACCTTC. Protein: CASSLGGDYGYTF.

CDR3 in amino acids: CASRQEGRPSPLHF. Written as DNA, the CDR3 is TGTGCCAGCAGGCAAGAGGGTAGGCCCTCACCCCTCCACTTT. The rearrangement uses TRBV6-5 and TRBJ1-6; D not resolved. The CDR3 has 14 residues. Trimming took off 6 bases at V and 10 bases at J, with 16 bases between the two ends. Germline lookup yields CDR1 MNHEY and CDR2 SVGAGI.

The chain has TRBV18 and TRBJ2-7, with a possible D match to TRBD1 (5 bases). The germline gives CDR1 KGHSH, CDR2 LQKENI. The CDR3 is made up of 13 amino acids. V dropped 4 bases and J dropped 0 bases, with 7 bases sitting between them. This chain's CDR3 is CASSLDSSYEQYV. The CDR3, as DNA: TGTGCCAGCTCACTAGACAGCTCCTACGAGCAGTACGTC.